Listed below are T cell receptor beta chains from one sample, sequenced in a study of shared clonotypes between healthy human individuals. Method: immunoSEQ multiplex PCR; TCRdb's copy keeps in-frame clones and lacks some. The sample includes roughly 680,000 clones, just under 75% of them seen just once. The sample was memory CD4+ T cells sorted from blood. The receptor source for this set is a woman in her twenties or thirties in good health. CDR3s include the opening cysteine and the closing phenylalanine or tryptophan.

j_gene	v_gene	CDR3aa
TRBJ1-3	TRBV28	CASSSTGIYGNTIYF
TRBJ2-5	TRBV19	CASTPPGGSGRAETQYF
TRBJ1-1	TRBV11-1	CASSLLAGENTEAFF
TRBJ2-7	TRBV7-9	CASRLQGDSYEQYF
TRBJ2-7	TRBV28	CASKEGRQYEQYF
TRBJ1-1	TRBV5-1	CASSGTGTENTEAFF
TRBJ2-7	TRBV2	CASSRPARVVEQYF
TRBJ1-1	TRBV15	CATSGGLRTEAFF
TRBJ1-4	TRBV6-1	CASREGQGNEKLFF
TRBJ1-5	TRBV7-8	CASSPRGGLLSNQPQHF
TRBJ2-7	TRBV5-1	CASSPQTGSYEQYF
TRBJ1-1	TRBV9	CASSVAKTGAVTEAFF
TRBJ2-2	TRBV18	CASSPGTGADGELFF
TRBJ1-1	TRBV6-5	CASSYSGGMAEAFF
TRBJ1-4	TRBV6-6	CASSYQGANEKLFF
TRBJ1-1	TRBV5-8	CASSLRGNTEAFF
TRBJ2-3	TRBV7-2	CASTPGLAGVDTQYF
TRBJ1-6	TRBV9	CASSSTIRIDNSPLHF
TRBJ2-7	TRBV10-2	CASNPSGSYEQYF
TRBJ2-7	TRBV20-1	CSAREDRLQYF
TRBJ1-5	TRBV4-1	CASSPGLTGRNQPQHF
TRBJ2-1	TRBV4-1	CASSPGLAGAVEQFF
TRBJ2-7	TRBV21-1	CASSKRRDRFNEQYF
TRBJ1-3	TRBV11-2	CASSPGLSGNTIYF
TRBJ2-7	TRBV19	CASSTGDYEQYF
TRBJ2-7	TRBV6-6	CASTGIRDGSYEQYF
TRBJ1-4	TRBV28	CASSSHGTGSEKLFF
TRBJ2-5	TRBV5-1	CASSPGTSGQETQYF
TRBJ2-1	TRBV9	CASSVSPGEYNEQFF
TRBJ1-5	TRBV28	CASRVGGGTFDQPQHF
TRBJ2-7	TRBV6-6	CASSADRSGYEQYF